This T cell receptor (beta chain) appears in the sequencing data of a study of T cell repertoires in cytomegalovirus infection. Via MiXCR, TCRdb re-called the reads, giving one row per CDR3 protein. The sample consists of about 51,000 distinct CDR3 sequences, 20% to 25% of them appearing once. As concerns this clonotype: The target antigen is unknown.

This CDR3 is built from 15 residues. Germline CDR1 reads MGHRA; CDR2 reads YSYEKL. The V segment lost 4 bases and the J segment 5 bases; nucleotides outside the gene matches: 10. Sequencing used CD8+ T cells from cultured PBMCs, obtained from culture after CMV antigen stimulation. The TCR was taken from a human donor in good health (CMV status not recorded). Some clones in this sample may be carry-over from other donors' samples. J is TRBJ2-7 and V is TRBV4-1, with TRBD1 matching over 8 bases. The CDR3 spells CASSPVDRGSDEQYF. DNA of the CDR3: TGCGCCAGCAGCCCTGTAGACAGGGGAAGCGACGAGCAGTACTTC.